The clone carrying this T cell receptor beta chain was observed many times. Its specificity is not known. TCRdb re-analysed the RT-PCR reads in MiXCR, keeping a single row per CDR3 protein. The sample shows about half a million distinct CDR3 sequences, around 9.9% of them seen only once. This sample was taken from a study of response to subunit inactivated influenza vaccine. Study-level findings and limits: The authors put forward the suggestion that each seasonal influenza vaccination may bring in only a limited number of new T cells.

CDR3 length: 14 amino acids. Per the germline V gene, CDR1 is MGHRA and CDR2 is YSYEKL. The V end lost 0 bases, the J end lost 8 bases, and 10 bases lay between the germline ends. The specimen comprised PBMCs from blood, sampled 40 to 50 days after vaccination. The clonotype comes from a man between 45 and 60 years old who received an inactivated influenza vaccine. This sequence joins TRBV4-1 and TRBJ1-4, with a tentative D call TRBD1 (6 bases). CDR3 amino acids: CASSQEGAGEKLFF. The DNA of the CDR3 is TGCGCCAGCAGCCAAGAGGGGGCAGGCGAAAAACTGTTTTTT.